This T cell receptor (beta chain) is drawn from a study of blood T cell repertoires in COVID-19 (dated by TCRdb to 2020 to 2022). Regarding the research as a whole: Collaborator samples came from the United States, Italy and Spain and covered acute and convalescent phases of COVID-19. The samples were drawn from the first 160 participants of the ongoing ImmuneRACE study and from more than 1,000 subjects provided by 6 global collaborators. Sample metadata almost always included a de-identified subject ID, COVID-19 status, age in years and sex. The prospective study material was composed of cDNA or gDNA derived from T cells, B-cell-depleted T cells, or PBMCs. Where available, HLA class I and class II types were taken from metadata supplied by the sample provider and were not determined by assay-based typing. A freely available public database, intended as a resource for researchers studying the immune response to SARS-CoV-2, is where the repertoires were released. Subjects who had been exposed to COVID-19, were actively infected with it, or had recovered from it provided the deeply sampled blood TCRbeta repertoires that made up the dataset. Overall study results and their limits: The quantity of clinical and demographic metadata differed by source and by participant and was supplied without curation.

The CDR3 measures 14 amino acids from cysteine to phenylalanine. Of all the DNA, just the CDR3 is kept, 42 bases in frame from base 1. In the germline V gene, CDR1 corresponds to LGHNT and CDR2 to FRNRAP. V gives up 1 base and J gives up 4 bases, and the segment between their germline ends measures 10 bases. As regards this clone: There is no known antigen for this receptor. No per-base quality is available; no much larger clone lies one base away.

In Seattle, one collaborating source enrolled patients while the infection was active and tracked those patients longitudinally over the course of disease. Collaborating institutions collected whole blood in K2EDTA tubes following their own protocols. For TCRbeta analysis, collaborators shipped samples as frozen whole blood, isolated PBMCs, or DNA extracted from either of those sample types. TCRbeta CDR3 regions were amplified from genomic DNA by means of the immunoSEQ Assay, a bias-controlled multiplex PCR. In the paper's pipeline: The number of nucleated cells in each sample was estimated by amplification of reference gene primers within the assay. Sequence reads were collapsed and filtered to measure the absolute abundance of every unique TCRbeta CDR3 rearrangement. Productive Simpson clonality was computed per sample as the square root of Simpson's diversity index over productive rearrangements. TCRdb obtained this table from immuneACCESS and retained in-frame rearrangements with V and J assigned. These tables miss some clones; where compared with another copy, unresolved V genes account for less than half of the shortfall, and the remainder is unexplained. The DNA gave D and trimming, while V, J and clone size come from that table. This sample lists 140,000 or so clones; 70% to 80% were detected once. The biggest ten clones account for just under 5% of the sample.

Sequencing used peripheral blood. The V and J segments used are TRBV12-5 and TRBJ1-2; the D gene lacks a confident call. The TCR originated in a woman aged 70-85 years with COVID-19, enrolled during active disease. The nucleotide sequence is TGTGCTAGTGGTTTGGGAGCGGTGGGCTATGGCTACACCTTC. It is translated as CASGLGAVGYGYTF. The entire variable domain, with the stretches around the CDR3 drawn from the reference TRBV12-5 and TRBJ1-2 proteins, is DARVTQTPRHKVTEMGQEVTMRCQPILGHNTVFWYRQTMMQGLELLAYFRNRAPLDDSGMPKDRFSAEMPDATLATLKIQPSEPRDSAVYFCASGLGAVGYGYTFGSGTRLTVV.